A selection of T cell receptor beta chains follows, all from one sample in a study of graft-versus-host responses after intestinal transplantation. Libraries were prepared by immunoSEQ multiplex PCR; TCRdb keeps only in-frame clonotypes and omits some of them. The repertoire holds 21,000 or so clones, with approximately 89% as singletons. Sequencing used PBMCs, obtained approximately 65 days after intestinal transplantation. These receptors all come from a human patient who received an intestinal transplant, so some T cells may come from the graft donor. The CDR3 runs from the conserved cysteine through the conserved F or W. A D gene is named only where the DNA matches it firmly. Part of the rows lack a size; the others show once, few, many or a class for expanded clones.

d_call	v_call	clone_size	j_call	cdr3_aa	cdr3_nt
.	TRBV29-1	.	TRBJ2-2	CSVYLDPIWADLLGWTGELFF	TGCAGCGTTTACCTAGACCCCATATGGGCAGACTTACTAGGGTGGACCGGGGAGCTGTTTTTT
.	TRBV7-9	.	TRBJ2-1	CASSLAGGNNEQFF	TGTGCCAGCAGCTTAGCCGGCGGAAACAATGAGCAGTTCTTC
.	TRBV13	.	TRBJ1-4	CASSLARGVNEKLFF	TGTGCCAGCAGCTTAGCCAGAGGGGTGAATGAAAAACTGTTTTTT
TRBD1	TRBV29-1	.	TRBJ2-3	CSASTGVYLADTQYF	TGCAGCGCCTCAACAGGGGTATATCTTGCAGATACGCAGTATTTT
.	TRBV27	.	TRBJ1-1	CASSLYGDPNTEAFF	TGTGCCAGCAGTTTATATGGGGATCCGAACACTGAAGCTTTCTTT
.	TRBV6-5	.	TRBJ2-7	CATLSGYEQYF	TGTGCCACCCTCTCCGGTTACGAGCAGTACTTC
.	TRBV23-1	.	TRBJ1-2	CASMWTGSGVGYTF	TGCGCCAGCATGTGGACGGGAAGTGGAGTGGGCTACACCTTC
.	TRBV29-1	.	TRBJ2-3	CSVEGGKRTDTQYF	TGCAGCGTTGAAGGCGGGAAGAGGACAGATACGCAGTATTTT
.	TRBV6-6	.	TRBJ1-3	CASSQGESGNTIYF	TGTGCCAGCAGTCAAGGGGAATCTGGAAACACCATATATTTT
.	TRBV9	.	TRBJ2-2	CASSAPLGGTENTGELFF	TGTGCCAGCAGCGCCCCCCTGGGGGGGACAGAGAACACCGGGGAGCTGTTTTTT
.	TRBV29-1	.	TRBJ2-1	CSAFSSPRRGNYNEQFF	TGCAGCGCCTTTTCATCCCCGAGGCGGGGAAACTACAATGAGCAGTTCTTC
.	TRBV11-2	.	TRBJ2-7	CASSFGSTYEQYF	TGTGCCAGCAGTTTTGGCAGCACCTACGAGCAGTACTTC
TRBD1	TRBV27	once	TRBJ2-7	CASSWGTGASYEQYF	TGTGCCAGCAGTTGGGGGACAGGGGCCTCCTACGAGCAGTACTTC
.	TRBV10-2	.	TRBJ2-7	CASSEMPGLGQYF	TGCGCCAGCAGTGAAATGCCCGGGCTGGGGCAGTACTTC
TRBD1	TRBV6-6	.	TRBJ1-2	CASSYGGQFYGCTF	TGTGCCAGCAGTTACGGGGGACAGTTCTATGGCTGCACCTTC
TRBD2	TRBV6-6	.	TRBJ2-1	CASSRLAGRYNEQFF	TGTGCCAGCAGTCGACTAGCGGGGAGATACAATGAGCAGTTCTTC
.	TRBV5-1	.	TRBJ1-5	CASSLAGISSQPQHF	TGCGCCAGCAGCTTGGCCGGGATCAGTTCACAGCCCCAGCATTTT
.	TRBV5-6	.	TRBJ1-1	CASSLGGVGAFF	TGTGCCAGCAGCTTAGGGGGGGTTGGTGCTTTCTTT
.	TRBV4-3	.	TRBJ1-4	CASSQVHSPTNEKLFF	TGCGCCAGCAGCCAAGTTCACAGCCCAACTAATGAAAAACTGTTTTTT
TRBD1	TRBV19	.	TRBJ1-5	CASRSDRVSEPQHF	TGTGCCAGCCGCTCTGACAGGGTCTCTGAGCCCCAGCATTTT
.	TRBV29-1	.	TRBJ2-1	CSVEGRQDNEQFF	TGCAGCGTTGAAGGTAGACAAGACAATGAGCAGTTCTTC
.	TRBV7-8	.	TRBJ1-1	CASSLDRNTEAFF	TGTGCCAGCAGCTTGGATAGGAACACTGAAGCTTTCTTT